This T cell receptor beta chain was sequenced in a study of T cell responses to AZD1222 COVID-19 vaccine. About the study: The study pooled second doses at about 4 or about 12 weeks.

In the case of this clone: The target antigen is unknown.

The germline V gene encodes CDR1 MGHRA and CDR2 YSYEKL. The V segment lost 4 bases and the J segment 2 bases; nucleotides outside the gene matches: 10. The CDR3 is 17 residues long. Study findings and constraints: Dominant at 160-218 and 743-854, vaccine-associated CD4 TCRs also spanned spike. Nearly half of spike-specific TCRs reportedly go after variant regions that carry no mutations. Spike-specific TCR repertoires showed rising breadth and depth after two AZD1222 doses.

Method: immunoSEQ multiplex PCR; TCRdb's copy keeps in-frame clones and lacks some. The profile shows roughly 160,000 clones, more than 85% of them singletons. The TCR comes from an adult in good health. The specimen was peripheral blood, collected on day 0 of AZD1222 vaccination. The J gene is TRBJ1-4, the V gene TRBV4-1; the match to TRBD1 covers 7 bases. DNA of the CDR3: TGCGCCAGCAGCCTAGTTGGGGCGACAGGGACTAATGAAAAACTGTTTTTT. Amino acid sequence: CASSLVGATGTNEKLFF.